Listed below are T cell receptor beta chains from one sample, sequenced in a study of cytomegalovirus exposure and HLA in healthy donors. TCRdb's table, derived via immunoSEQ multiplex PCR, lists solely in-frame clones and lacks some. The sample has about 190,000 clones; about 69% are singletons. Sequences were obtained from PBMCs. These receptors came from a man aged 30 to 45 in good health and CMV-seropositive. CDR3s include the opening cysteine and the closing phenylalanine or tryptophan. D genes are given only for firm matches. Only part of the rows carry a size: once, few, many, or a class if the clone is expanded.

>few|NA|TRBJ2-7|TRBV2
TGTGCCAGCAGACTTAGTCCCGCCTACGAGCAGTACTTC
CASRLSPAYEQYF
>NA|TRBD2|TRBJ2-3|TRBV7-2
TGTGCCAGCAGTCCAACCGGGACTAGAGCTACGCAGTATTTT
CASSPTGTRATQYF
>NA|NA|TRBJ1-2|TRBV9
TGTGCCAGCAGCGTAGAAGGGGACTATGGCTACACCTTC
CASSVEGDYGYTF
>few|NA|TRBJ2-7|TRBV5-5
TGTGCCAGCAGCTTTCGACAGGTCACCTACGAGCAGTACTTC
CASSFRQVTYEQYF
>NA|NA|TRBJ2-7|TRBV27
TGTGCCAGCAGTTTAATAGGGGCGCAAGGGGCCTACGAGCAGTACTTC
CASSLIGAQGAYEQYF
>NA|TRBD2|TRBJ2-3|TRBV7-9
TGTGCCAGCAGCCTCCGACTAGCTCCTACGCAGTATTTT
CASSLRLAPTQYF
>NA|NA|TRBJ2-7|TRBV2
TGTGCCAGCAGAAGTCTTTCTTACTCGGACAGACATAGGGTGTCCTACGAGCAGTACTTC
CASRSLSYSDRHRVSYEQYF
>NA|NA|TRBJ2-2|TRBV28
TGTGCCAGCTTACGCCAGGGGTCCACCGGGGAGCTGTTTTTT
CASLRQGSTGELFF
>NA|NA|TRBJ2-2|TRBV10-3
TGTGCCATCAGAGACAGGCCGGGCACCGGGGAGCTGTTTTTT
CAIRDRPGTGELFF
>NA|TRBD1|TRBJ1-1|TRBV29-1
TGCAGCGCCCGACAGGGATTGAACACTGAAGCTTTCTTT
CSARQGLNTEAFF
>NA|TRBD2|TRBJ2-7|TRBV11-2
TGTGCCAGCAGCTTAGGCACTAGCGGGAGGATCTCCTACGAGCAGTACTTC
CASSLGTSGRISYEQYF
>NA|NA|TRBJ2-1|TRBV13
TGTGCCAGCAGCTTACGGGGAAGCTCCTACAATGAGCAGTTCTTC
CASSLRGSSYNEQFF
>NA|NA|TRBJ2-7|TRBV7-2
TGTGCCAGCAGCTTAAATTCGGGGGACGCACAGTACTTC
CASSLNSGDAQYF
>NA|TRBD2|TRBJ2-3|TRBV7-2
TGTGCCAGCAGCTTAGAGGGCGGGAGGGATCGGGCAGATACGCAGTATTTT
CASSLEGGRDRADTQYF
>NA|TRBD2|TRBJ2-7|TRBV5-1
TGCGCCAGCAGCCCGGGACTAGCGGGAGCCTACGAGCAGTACTTC
CASSPGLAGAYEQYF
>NA|NA|TRBJ2-2|TRBV7-3
TGTGCCAGCAGTCTTGGGCTTAACACCGGGGAGCTGTTTTTT
CASSLGLNTGELFF
>NA|NA|TRBJ1-6|TRBV7-9
TGTTCCAGCAGCCGAGGACAGAATTCACCCCTCCACTTT
CSSSRGQNSPLHF
>NA|TRBD1|TRBJ1-5|TRBV10-3
TGTGCCATCAGTGACTCGGGACAGCGCAATCAGCCCCAGCATTTT
CAISDSGQRNQPQHF
>NA|TRBD1|TRBJ1-4|TRBV4-3
TGCGCCAGCAGCCAAGGGGACAGGGACAATGAAAAACTGTTTTTT
CASSQGDRDNEKLFF
>NA|TRBD1|TRBJ1-5|TRBV7-2
TGTGCCAGCAGCCTAGGACAGGGTAGTCAGCCCCAGCATTTT
CASSLGQGSQPQHF
>NA|NA|TRBJ2-2|TRBV9
TGTGCCAGCAGCCCCAGGGGCGCGCGTCGAATTGAGGCCGGGGAGCTGTTTTTT
CASSPRGARRIEAGELFF
>few|TRBD1|TRBJ1-1|TRBV15
TGTGCCACCAGCCTACGACAGGGGCTTTTGGGGGAGGAAGCTTTCTTT
CATSLRQGLLGEEAFF
>few|NA|TRBJ2-3|TRBV7-2
TGTGCCAGCAGCTTAGCCCGGGGGGCCAGCACAGATACGCAGTATTTT
CASSLARGASTDTQYF
>NA|NA|TRBJ1-3|TRBV27
TGTGCCAGCAGTTTCTCGGGACAATACTCTGGAAACACCATATATTTT
CASSFSGQYSGNTIYF
>NA|TRBD2|TRBJ2-7|TRBV10-3
TGTGCCACGCGGGGGGGCCTCTACGAGCAGTACTTC
CATRGGLYEQYF